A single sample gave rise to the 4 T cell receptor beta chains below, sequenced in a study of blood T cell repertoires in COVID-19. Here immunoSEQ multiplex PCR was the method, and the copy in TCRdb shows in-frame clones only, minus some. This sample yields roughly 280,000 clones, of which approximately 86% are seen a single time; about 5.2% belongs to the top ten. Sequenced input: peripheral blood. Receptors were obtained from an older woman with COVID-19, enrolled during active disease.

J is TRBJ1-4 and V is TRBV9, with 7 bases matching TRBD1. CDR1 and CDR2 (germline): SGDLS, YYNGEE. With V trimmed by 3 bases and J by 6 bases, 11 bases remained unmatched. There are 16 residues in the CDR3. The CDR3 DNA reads TGTGCCAGCAGCGCTCCGTCGACAGGGCGGTATGAAAAACTGTTTTTT. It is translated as CASSAPSTGRYEKLFF.

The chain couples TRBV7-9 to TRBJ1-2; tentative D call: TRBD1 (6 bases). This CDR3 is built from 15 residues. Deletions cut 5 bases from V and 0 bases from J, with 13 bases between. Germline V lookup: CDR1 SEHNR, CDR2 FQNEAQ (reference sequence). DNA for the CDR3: TGTGCCAGCAGCCAAGGGGGTTACTCTAACTATGGCTACACCTTC. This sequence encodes CASSQGGYSNYGYTF.

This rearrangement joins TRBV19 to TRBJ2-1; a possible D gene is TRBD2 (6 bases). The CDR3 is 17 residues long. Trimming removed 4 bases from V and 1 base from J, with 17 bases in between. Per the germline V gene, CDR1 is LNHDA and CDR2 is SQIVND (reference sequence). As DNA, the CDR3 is TGTGCCAGTAGTACGCTACTAGCCCTGGGATCCTACAATGAGCAGTTCTTC. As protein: CASSTLLALGSYNEQFF.

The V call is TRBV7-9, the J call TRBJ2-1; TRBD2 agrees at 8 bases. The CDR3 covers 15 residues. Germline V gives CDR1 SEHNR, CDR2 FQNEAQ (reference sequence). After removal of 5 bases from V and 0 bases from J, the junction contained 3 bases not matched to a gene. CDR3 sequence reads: CASSLREGSYNEQFF. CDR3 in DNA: TGTGCCAGCAGCCTTCGGGAGGGCTCCTACAATGAGCAGTTCTTC. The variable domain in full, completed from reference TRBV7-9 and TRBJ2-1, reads DTGVSQNPRHKITKRGQNVTFRCDPISEHNRLYWYRQTLGQGPEFLTYFQNEAQLEKSRLLSDRFSAERPKGSFSTLEIQRTEQGDSAMYLCASSLREGSYNEQFFGPGTRLTVL.